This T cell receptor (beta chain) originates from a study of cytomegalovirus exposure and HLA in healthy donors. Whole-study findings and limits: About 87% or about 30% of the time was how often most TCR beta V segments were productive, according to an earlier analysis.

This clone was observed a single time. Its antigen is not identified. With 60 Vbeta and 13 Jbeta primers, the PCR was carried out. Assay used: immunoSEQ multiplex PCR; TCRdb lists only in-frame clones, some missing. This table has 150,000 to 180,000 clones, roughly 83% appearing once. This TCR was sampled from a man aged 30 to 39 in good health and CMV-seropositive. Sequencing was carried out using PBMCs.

CDR3 sequence: CASRYIRGWQPQHF. In DNA, the CDR3 is TGTGCAAGTCGTTACATAAGAGGTTGGCAGCCCCAGCATTTT. This chain joins TRBV12-2 and TRBJ1-5. TRBV12-2 constitutes a pseudogene. The CDR3 consists of 14 residues.